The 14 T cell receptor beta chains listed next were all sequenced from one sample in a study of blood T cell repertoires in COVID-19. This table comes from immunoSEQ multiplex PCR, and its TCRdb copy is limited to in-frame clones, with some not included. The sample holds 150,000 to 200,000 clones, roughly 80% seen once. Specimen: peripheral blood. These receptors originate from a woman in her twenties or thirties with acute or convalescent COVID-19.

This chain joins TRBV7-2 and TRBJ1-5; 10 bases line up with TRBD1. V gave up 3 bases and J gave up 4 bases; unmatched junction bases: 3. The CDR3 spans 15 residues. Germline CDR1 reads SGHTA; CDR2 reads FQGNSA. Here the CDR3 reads CASSLGQGQNQPQHF. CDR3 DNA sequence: TGTGCCAGCAGCTTGGGACAGGGGCAAAATCAGCCCCAGCATTTT. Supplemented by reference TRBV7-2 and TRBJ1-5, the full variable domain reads GAGVSQSPSNKVTEKGKDVELRCDPISGHTALYWYRQSLGQGLEFLIYFQGNSAPDKSGLPSDRFSAERTGGSVSTLTIQRTQQEDSAVYLCASSLGQGQNQPQHFGDGTRLSIL.

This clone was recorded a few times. The CDR3 DNA is TGTGCCATCAGTGAAGGGGCAGGGATTGGCTACACCTTC. Translation: CAISEGAGIGYTF. The chain joins TRBV10-3 to TRBJ1-2; D is perhaps TRBD1 (5 bases). Germline V lookup: CDR1 ENHRY, CDR2 SYGVKD. The CDR3 sequence is 13 residues long. The ends were cut back, 3 bases at V and 7 bases at J, with 12 bases in the middle.

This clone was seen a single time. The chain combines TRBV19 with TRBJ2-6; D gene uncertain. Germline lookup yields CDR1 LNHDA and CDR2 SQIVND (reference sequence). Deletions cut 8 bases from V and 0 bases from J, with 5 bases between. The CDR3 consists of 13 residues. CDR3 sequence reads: CASRLSGANVLTF. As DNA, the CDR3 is TGTGCCAGTCGACTCTCTGGGGCCAACGTCCTGACTTTC.

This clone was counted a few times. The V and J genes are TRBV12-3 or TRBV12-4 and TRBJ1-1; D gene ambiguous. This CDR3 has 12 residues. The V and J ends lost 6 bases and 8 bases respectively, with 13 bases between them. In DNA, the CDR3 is TGTGCCAGCAGGGAGAAACGCATGGAAGCTTTCTTT. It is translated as CASREKRMEAFF.

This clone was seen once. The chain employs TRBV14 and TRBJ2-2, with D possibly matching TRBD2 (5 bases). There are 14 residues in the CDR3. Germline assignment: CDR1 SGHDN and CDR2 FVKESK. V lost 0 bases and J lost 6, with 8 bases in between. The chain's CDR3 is CASSQDYGAGELFF. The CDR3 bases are TGTGCCAGCAGCCAAGATTACGGGGCCGGGGAGCTGTTTTTT.

The DNA of the CDR3 is TGTGCCAGCAGTTACGCCGGAGGGAACTATGGCTACACCTTC. Protein product: CASSYAGGNYGYTF. The genes are TRBV6-2 or TRBV6-3 and TRBJ1-2, with unresolved D. This CDR3 contains 14 residues. CDR1 MNHEY and CDR2 SVGEGT come from the germline V gene. The germline V and J ends were trimmed by 2 bases and 2 bases, with 9 bases remaining between them.

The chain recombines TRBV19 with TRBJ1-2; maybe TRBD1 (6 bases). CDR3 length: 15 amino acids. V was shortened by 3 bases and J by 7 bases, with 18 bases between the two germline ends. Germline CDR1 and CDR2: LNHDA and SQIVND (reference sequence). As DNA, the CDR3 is TGTGCCAGTAGTATCCTCCCCGCGGGGGCGCTTGGCTACACCTTC. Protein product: CASSILPAGALGYTF.

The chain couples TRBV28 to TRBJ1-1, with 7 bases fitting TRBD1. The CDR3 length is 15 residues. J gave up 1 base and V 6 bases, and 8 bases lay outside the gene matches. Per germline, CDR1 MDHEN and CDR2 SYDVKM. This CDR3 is CASRLRQGRNTEAFF. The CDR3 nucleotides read TGTGCCAGCAGACTTAGACAGGGTAGGAACACTGAAGCTTTCTTT.

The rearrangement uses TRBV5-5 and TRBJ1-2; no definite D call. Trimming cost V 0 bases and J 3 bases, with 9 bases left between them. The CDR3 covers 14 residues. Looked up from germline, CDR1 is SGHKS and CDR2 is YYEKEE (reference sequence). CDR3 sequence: CASSLGTYDYGYTF. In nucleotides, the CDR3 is TGTGCCAGCAGCTTGGGAACCTACGACTATGGCTACACCTTC.

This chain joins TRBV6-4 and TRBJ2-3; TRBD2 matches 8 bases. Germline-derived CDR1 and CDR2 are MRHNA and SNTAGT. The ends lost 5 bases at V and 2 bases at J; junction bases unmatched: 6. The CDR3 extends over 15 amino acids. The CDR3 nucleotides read TGTGCCAGCAGTCAAGTAGCGGGGACCACAGATACGCAGTATTTT. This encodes CASSQVAGTTDTQYF.

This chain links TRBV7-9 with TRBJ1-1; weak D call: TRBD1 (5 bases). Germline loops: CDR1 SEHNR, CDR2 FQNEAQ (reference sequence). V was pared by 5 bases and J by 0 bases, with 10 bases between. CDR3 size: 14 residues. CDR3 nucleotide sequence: TGTGCCAGCAGCCAACAGGTCATGAACACTGAAGCTTTCTTT. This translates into CASSQQVMNTEAFF.

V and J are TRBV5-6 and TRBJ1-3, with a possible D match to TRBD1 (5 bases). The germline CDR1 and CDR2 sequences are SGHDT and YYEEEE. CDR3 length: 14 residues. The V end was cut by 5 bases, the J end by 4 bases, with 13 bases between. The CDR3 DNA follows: TGTGCCAGCAGAACCGGCAGGGTCGGAAACACCATATATTTT. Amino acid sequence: CASRTGRVGNTIYF.

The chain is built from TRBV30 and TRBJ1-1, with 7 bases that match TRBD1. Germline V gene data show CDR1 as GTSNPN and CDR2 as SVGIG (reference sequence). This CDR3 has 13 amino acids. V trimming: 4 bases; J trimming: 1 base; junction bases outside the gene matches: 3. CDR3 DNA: TGTGCCTGGACCCACAGGGGGAACACTGAAGCTTTCTTT. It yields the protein CAWTHRGNTEAFF.

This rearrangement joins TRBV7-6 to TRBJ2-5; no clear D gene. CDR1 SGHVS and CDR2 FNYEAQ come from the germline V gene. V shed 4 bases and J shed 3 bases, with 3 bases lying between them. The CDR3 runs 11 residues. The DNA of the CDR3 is TGTGCCAGCAGCTCTAAAGAGACCCAGTACTTC. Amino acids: CASSSKETQYF. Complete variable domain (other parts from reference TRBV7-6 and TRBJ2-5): GAGVSQSPRYKVTKRGQDVALRCDPISGHVSLYWYRQALGQGPEFLTYFNYEAQQDKSGLPNDRFSAERPEGSISTLTIQRTEQRDSAMYRCASSSKETQYFGPGTRLLVL.